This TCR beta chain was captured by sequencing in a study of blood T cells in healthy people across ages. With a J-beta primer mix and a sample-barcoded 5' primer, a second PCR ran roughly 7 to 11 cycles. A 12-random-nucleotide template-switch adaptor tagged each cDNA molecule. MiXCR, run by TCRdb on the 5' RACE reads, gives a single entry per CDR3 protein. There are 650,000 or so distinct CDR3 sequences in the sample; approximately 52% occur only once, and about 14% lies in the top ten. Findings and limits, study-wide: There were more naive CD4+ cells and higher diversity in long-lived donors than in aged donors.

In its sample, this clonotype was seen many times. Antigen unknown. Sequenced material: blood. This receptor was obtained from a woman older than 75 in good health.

The CDR3 here is CASSSQAYGTGDSPLHF. CDR3 nucleotide sequence: TGTGCCAGCAGCTCTCAGGCTTATGGGACAGGGGATTCACCCCTCCACTTT. The chain couples TRBV7-9 to TRBJ1-6, with 10 bases lining up with TRBD1. Germline V lookup: CDR1 SEHNR, CDR2 FQNEAQ (reference sequence). V lost 4 bases and J lost 8; bases outside the gene matches: 11. CDR3 length equals 17 residues.